The 8 T cell receptor beta chains presented below share a single source sample, sequenced in a study of cytomegalovirus exposure and HLA in healthy donors. This PCR relied on a set of 60 Vbeta primers and 13 Jbeta primers. The repertoire was sequenced with immunoSEQ multiplex PCR; TCRdb's copy has only in-frame clones and lacks some. The top ten hold 3.5% to 5.5% of the sample, which has 75,000 to 95,000 clones, roughly 80% seen once. The specimen sequenced was PBMCs. The source of these receptors is a woman in her thirties or forties in good health and CMV-seropositive.

This clone was seen a few times. J is TRBJ2-7 and V is TRBV6-1, with a tentative D call TRBD1 (5 bases). CDR1 MNHNS and CDR2 SASEGT come from the germline V gene. V lost 7 bases and J lost 3, with 10 bases in between. CDR3 length: 12 residues. This CDR3 reads CASKIQDYEQYF. The CDR3 region has the DNA TGTGCCAGCAAGATACAGGACTACGAGCAGTACTTC.

V is TRBV28 and J is TRBJ2-1; 9 bases match TRBD2. Germline loops: CDR1 MDHEN, CDR2 SYDVKM. The CDR3 consists of 15 residues. J was trimmed by 4 bases and V by 6 bases; bases with no gene match: 7. CDR3 residues: CASSSLTSGYNEQFF. The CDR3 DNA follows: TGTGCCAGCAGCTCCCTGACTAGCGGATACAATGAGCAGTTCTTC.

This chain uses TRBV27 with TRBJ1-1, with 8 bases fitting TRBD1. J was trimmed by 2 bases and V by 6 bases; bases with no gene match: 8. CDR3 length: 15 residues. Germline CDR1 reads MNHEY; CDR2 reads SMNVEV (reference sequence). CDR3 bases: TGTGCCAGCAGGGCCCCACAGGGGGTTAACACTGAAGCTTTCTTT. Translated, it gives CASRAPQGVNTEAFF.

This clone was observed a single time. This chain connects TRBV19 to TRBJ2-1; 13 nucleotides agree with TRBD2. The germline gives CDR1 LNHDA, CDR2 SQIVND (reference sequence). V was clipped by 10 bases and J by 7 bases; unmatched bases: 10. The CDR3 consists of 15 residues. The CDR3 coding sequence is TGTGCCACCAGACTAGCGGGAGGATTTTTAAATGAGCAGTTCTTC. It yields the protein CATRLAGGFLNEQFF. The whole variable domain, remainder taken from reference TRBV19 and TRBJ2-1, is DGGITQSPKYLFRKEGQNVTLSCEQNLNHDAMYWYRQDPGQGLRLIYYSQIVNDFQKGDIAEGYSVSREKKESFPLTVTSAQKNPTAFYLCATRLAGGFLNEQFFGPGTRLTVL.

V usage is TRBV28 and J usage is TRBJ2-2; D is unresolved. Germline lookup yields CDR1 MDHEN and CDR2 SYDVKM. With 6 bases removed from V and 4 bases from J, the gap between germline ends came to 6 bases. The CDR3 is made up of 12 amino acids. The CDR3 reads CASRQSTGELFF. Here the CDR3 DNA reads TGTGCCAGCAGGCAGTCCACCGGGGAGCTGTTTTTT. Based on the CDR3 plus reference TRBV28 and TRBJ2-2, the full variable domain is DVKVTQSSRYLVKRTGEKVFLECVQDMDHENMFWYRQDPGLGLRLIYFSYDVKMKEKGDIPEGYSVSREKKERFSLILESASTNQTSMYLCASRQSTGELFFGEGSRLTVL.

The chain combines TRBV9 with TRBJ1-1; 12 nucleotides align to TRBD1. V lost 4 bases to trimming and J lost 3 bases; unmatched junction nucleotides: 7. The CDR3 runs to 16 residues. Per germline, CDR1 SGDLS and CDR2 YYNGEE. The CDR3 region is CASSSGQGAYDTEAFF. CDR3 sequence (DNA): TGTGCCAGCAGCTCGGGACAGGGGGCATACGACACTGAAGCTTTCTTT.

Details on this clone: The junction shows a germline mismatch at one end, possibly a read error. The CDR3 loop reads CASSTRPQETQYF. The CDR3 nucleotides are TGTGCCAGCAGTACGCGCCCCCAAGAGACCCAGTACTTC. The V gene is TRBV19, the J gene TRBJ2-5; D not certain. Germline CDR1 and CDR2: LNHDA and SQIVND (reference sequence). The CDR3 totals 13 residues.

This sequence joins TRBV5-4 and TRBJ2-7, with TRBD1 matching over 10 bases. Trimming cost V 3 bases and J 5 bases; bases outside gene matches: 5. This CDR3 region has 14 residues. From germline, CDR1 is SGHNT and CDR2 YYREEE (reference sequence). As DNA, the CDR3 is TGTGCCAGCAGCTCGCGGACAGGGGGAAACGAGCAGTACTTC. It translates to CASSSRTGGNEQYF.